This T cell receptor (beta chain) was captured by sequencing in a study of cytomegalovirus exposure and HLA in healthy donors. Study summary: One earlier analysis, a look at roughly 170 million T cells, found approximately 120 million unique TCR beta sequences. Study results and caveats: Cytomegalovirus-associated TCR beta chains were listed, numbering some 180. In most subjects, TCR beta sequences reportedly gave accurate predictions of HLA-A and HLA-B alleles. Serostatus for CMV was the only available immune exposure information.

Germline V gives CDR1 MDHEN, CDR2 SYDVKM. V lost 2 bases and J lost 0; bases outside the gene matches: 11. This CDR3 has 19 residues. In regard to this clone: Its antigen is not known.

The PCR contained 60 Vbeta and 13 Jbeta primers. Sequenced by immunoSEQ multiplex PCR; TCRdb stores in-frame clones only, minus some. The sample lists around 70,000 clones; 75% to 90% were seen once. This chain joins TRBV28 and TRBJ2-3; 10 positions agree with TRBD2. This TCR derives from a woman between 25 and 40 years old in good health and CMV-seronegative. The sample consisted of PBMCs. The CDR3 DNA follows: TGTGCCAGCAGTTTAGGGTTAACTAGCGGGAAAACTAGCACAGATACGCAGTATTTT. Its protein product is CASSLGLTSGKTSTDTQYF.